Sequencing of this T cell receptor (beta chain) was carried out in a study of low-dose radiotherapy and immunotherapy resistance in tumors. Covering alpha and beta chains, TRAV- and TRBV-specific primers were used for the first-strand cDNA. For amplifying TCRs, the PCR ran for 20 to 25 cycles with Phusion, which was used together with a constant-region primer and the adapter on the V primers. From the reads, TCRdb called clonotypes with MiXCR, one entry per CDR3 protein. The data hold approximately 18,000 distinct CDR3 sequences, with 74% observed a single time. The V gene's germline CDR1 is SGHNT and CDR2 YYREEE (reference sequence). The length of the CDR3 is 15 residues. V gave up 0 bases and J gave up 5 bases, with 14 bases separating them.

The rearrangement joins TRBV5-4 to TRBJ2-5; tentatively, D is TRBD1 (6 bases). This TCR came from a human donor with advanced metastatic prostate, ovarian, gallbladder or colorectal cancer (not recorded which). This table probably holds off-target reads from a library built for another chain. CDR3 DNA: TGTGCCAGCAGCTTGGTTGGCAGGGGAGCCGAGACCCAGTACTTC. It translates to CASSLVGRGAETQYF.